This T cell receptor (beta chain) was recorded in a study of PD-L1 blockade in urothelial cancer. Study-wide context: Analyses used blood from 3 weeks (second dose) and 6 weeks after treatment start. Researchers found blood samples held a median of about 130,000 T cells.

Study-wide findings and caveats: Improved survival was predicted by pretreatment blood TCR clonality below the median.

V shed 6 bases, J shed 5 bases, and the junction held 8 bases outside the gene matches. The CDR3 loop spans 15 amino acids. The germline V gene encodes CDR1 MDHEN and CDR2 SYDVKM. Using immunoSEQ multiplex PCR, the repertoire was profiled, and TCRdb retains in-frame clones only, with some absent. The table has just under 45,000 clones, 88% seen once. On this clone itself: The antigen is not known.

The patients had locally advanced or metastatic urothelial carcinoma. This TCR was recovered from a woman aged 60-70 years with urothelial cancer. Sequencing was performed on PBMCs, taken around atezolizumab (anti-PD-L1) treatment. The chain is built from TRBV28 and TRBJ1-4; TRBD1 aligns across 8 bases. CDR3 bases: TGTGCCAGCAGCACCCGACAGGGGTCAAATGAAAAACTGTTTTTT. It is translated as CASSTRQGSNEKLFF.